This TCR beta chain came from a study of blood T cell repertoires in COVID-19. Overall study context: From the United States, Italy and Spain came samples of acute and convalescent COVID-19.

Original data processing: How many nucleated cells were present was estimated from reference gene primer amplification. Data came from immunoSEQ multiplex PCR; TCRdb stores just in-frame clones and leaves some out. That table gives V, J and clone size, and the DNA gave D and trimming. The sample lists about 200,000 clones, 81% occurring once. Germline CDR1 and CDR2: SGHRS and YFSETQ. Trimming took 3 bases from V and 1 from J, leaving 17 bases between them. This CDR3 is 17 amino acids long. Sequences were obtained from peripheral blood. The receptor was isolated from a woman older than 75 with acute or convalescent COVID-19. The V gene is TRBV5-1, the J gene TRBJ2-1; a possible D gene is TRBD2 (6 bases). CDR3 nucleotide sequence: TGCGCCAGCAGCTCTGGGGGAGGCACAGCTTCCTACAATGAGCAGTTCTTC. Its protein is CASSSGGGTASYNEQFF.